Below, 6 T cell receptor beta chains from the same sample are listed, as sequenced in a study of Tregs in tolerant kidney transplant recipients. Assay used: immunoSEQ multiplex PCR; TCRdb lists only in-frame clones, some missing. Of fewer than 80,000 clones listed, 95% to 98% are singletons. This specimen consisted of CD4+ T cells from blood, obtained before the transplant. These receptors were taken from a human donor who received a combined kidney and bone marrow transplant.

V gene TRBV18 combines with J gene TRBJ1-5, with D possibly TRBD1 on 5 matching bases. V was cut by 3 bases and J by 0 bases, with 21 bases left in between. CDR1 is KGHSH and CDR2 is LQKENI in the germline V gene. CDR3 length: 19 residues. The CDR3 DNA reads as TGTGCCAGCTCACCCCCAAATGTACGGGGGACTCATAGCAATCAGCCCCAGCATTTT. Translation: CASSPPNVRGTHSNQPQHF.

This chain uses TRBV7-3 with TRBJ2-3, with D possibly TRBD1 on 5 matching bases. The CDR3 is made up of 17 amino acids. Germline V lookup: CDR1 SGHTA, CDR2 FQGTGA. Between the trimmed V and J ends, which lost 5 bases and 3 bases, there was a span of 21 bases. This chain's CDR3 is CASSLKGWGLGTDTQYF. DNA for the CDR3: TGTGCCAGCAGCCTAAAGGGGTGGGGCCTAGGGACAGATACGCAGTATTTT. The full variable domain, completed using reference TRBV7-3 and TRBJ2-3, is GAGVSQTPSNKVTEKGKYVELRCDPISGHTALYWYRQSLGQGPEFLIYFQGTGAADDSGLPNDRFFAVRPEGSVSTLKIQRTERGDSAVYLCASSLKGWGLGTDTQYFGPGTRLTVL.

This clone has a single count. The chain couples TRBV15 to TRBJ2-1, with TRBD2 matching 8 bases. Trimming removed 2 bases from V and 5 bases from J; junction bases left unmatched: 14. The CDR3 has 18 residues. Looked up from germline, CDR1 is LNHNV and CDR2 is YYDKDF (reference sequence). DNA for the CDR3: TGTGCCACCAGCAGATCCCACCTGGCCGGGACTAGGAACAATGAGCAGTTCTTC. Translation: CATSRSHLAGTRNNEQFF.

CDR3 in amino acids: CASSKMGGGMRDTQYF. The CDR3 DNA reads as TGTGCCAGCAGCAAAATGGGCGGGGGGATGAGAGATACGCAGTATTTT. This chain connects TRBV14 to TRBJ2-3; 8 bases align to TRBD2. The ends lost 5 bases at V and 5 bases at J; junction bases unmatched: 12. The CDR3 totals 16 residues. The germline V gene has CDR1 SGHDN and CDR2 FVKESK.

This chain links TRBV5-1 with TRBJ1-4; 8 nucleotides match TRBD1. This CDR3 comprises 15 residues. Germline V CDR1 and CDR2: SGHRS, YFSETQ. V shed 5 bases, J shed 7 bases, and the junction held 10 bases outside the gene matches. The CDR3 DNA sequence: TGCGCCAGCAGTTCCGGGACAGGAGGGGGTGAAAAACTGTTTTTT. Translating it yields CASSSGTGGGEKLFF.

This clone was observed once. The chain has TRBV28 and TRBJ2-7; TRBD2 aligns across 13 bases. Germline CDR1 and CDR2: MDHEN and SYDVKM. The CDR3 runs 18 residues. J was trimmed by 6 bases and V by 6 bases; bases with no gene match: 17. CDR3 in amino acids: CASSPLRLQLAGGLEQYF. The CDR3, as DNA: TGTGCCAGCAGCCCCCTTCGCCTCCAACTAGCGGGGGGGCTCGAGCAGTACTTC.